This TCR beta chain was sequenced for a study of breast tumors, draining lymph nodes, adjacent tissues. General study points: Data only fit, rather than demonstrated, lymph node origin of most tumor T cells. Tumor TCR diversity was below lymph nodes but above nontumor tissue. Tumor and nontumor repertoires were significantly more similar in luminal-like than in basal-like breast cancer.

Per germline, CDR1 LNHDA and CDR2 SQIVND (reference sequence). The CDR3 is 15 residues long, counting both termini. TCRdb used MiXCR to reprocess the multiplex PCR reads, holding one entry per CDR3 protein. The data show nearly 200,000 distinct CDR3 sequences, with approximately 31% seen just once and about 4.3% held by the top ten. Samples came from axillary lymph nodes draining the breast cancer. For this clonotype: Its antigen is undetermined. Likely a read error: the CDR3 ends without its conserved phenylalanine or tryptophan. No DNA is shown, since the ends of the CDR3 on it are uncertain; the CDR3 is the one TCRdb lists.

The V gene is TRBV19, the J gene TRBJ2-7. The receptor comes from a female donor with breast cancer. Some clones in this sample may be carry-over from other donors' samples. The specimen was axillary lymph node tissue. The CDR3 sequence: CASSIVAASSYEQYL.